This T cell receptor (beta chain) was captured in a study of blood T cell repertoires in COVID-19. Source study methods: From reference gene primer amplification, estimates of nucleated cell counts were derived. Data came from immunoSEQ multiplex PCR; TCRdb stores just in-frame clones and leaves some out. The DNA gave D and trimming, while V, J and clone size come from that table. Of some 80,000 clones listed, approximately 86% are singletons. CDR1 and CDR2 (germline): LNHDA, SQIVND (reference sequence). The CDR3 runs to 13 residues. The trim removed 4 bases at V and 5 bases at J, leaving 2 bases unmatched.

Input material: peripheral blood. This chain joins TRBV19 and TRBJ2-5; 9 bases agree with TRBD1. The sequence derives from a man aged 80 or over with active or convalescent COVID-19. The DNA for the CDR3 is TGTGCCAGTAGTAGGACAGGGGTGGAGACCCAGTACTTC. It yields the protein CASSRTGVETQYF.